Below, one T cell receptor (beta chain) is given with its context. TCRdb reanalysed the 5' RACE reads using MiXCR and keeps one entry per CDR3 protein. The sample lists approximately 250,000 distinct CDR3 sequences; roughly 32% were seen once. CDR3 length equals 15 residues. Germline assignment: CDR1 SGHTA and CDR2 FQGNSA. Trimming cost V 3 bases and J 1 base, with 11 bases left between them. The data belong to a study of CD8 T cells in ankylosing spondylitis. This rearrangement joins TRBV7-2 to TRBJ2-3, with D unclear. This clonotype was sampled from a male donor with ankylosing spondylitis or in good health (not recorded which). The sequencing input was blood, either unsorted or a sorted T cell fraction (not recorded which). The CDR3 DNA reads TGTGCCAGCAGCTTGGTACGCCTAGGCACAGATACGCAGTATTTT. Amino acids: CASSLVRLGTDTQYF.